This TCR beta chain was profiled in a study of cytotoxic CD8 clonotypes in ibrutinib-treated CLL. Depths of 1 in 200,000 to 1 in 1 million T cells were the sequencing target. The protocol was immunoSEQ multiplex PCR, while the TCRdb copy is restricted to in-frame clones and leaves out a portion. The sample holds 150,000 or so clones; more than 70% are singletons and the top ten take about 7.4%. V shed 10 bases and J shed 1 base, with 13 bases lying between them. This CDR3 is 14 amino acids long. Germline V gives CDR1 MNHEY, CDR2 SMNVEV (reference sequence). The specimen was PBMCs, collected after 36 months of ibrutinib treatment. The gene calls are TRBV27 and TRBJ2-2; D not resolved. The clonotype originates from a human donor with chronic lymphocytic leukemia. In DNA form, the CDR3 reads TGTGCCACAGGAACATTAGAGAACACCGGGGAGCTGTTTTTT. It translates to CATGTLENTGELFF.